The 29 T cell receptor beta chains listed next were all sequenced from one sample in a study of cytomegalovirus exposure and HLA in healthy donors. Primers included in the PCR were 60 Vbeta and 13 Jbeta primers. Sequencing used immunoSEQ multiplex PCR; TCRdb keeps in-frame clones, though not all of them. The sample lists approximately 150,000 clones, around three quarters occurring once. The specimen was PBMCs. Receptors originate from a man aged 35 to 55 in good health and CMV-seronegative.

This clone turned up a few times. The chain is built from TRBV10-3 and TRBJ2-3; 7 bases are a match to TRBD1. CDR3 length: 14 amino acids. Germline assignment: CDR1 ENHRY and CDR2 SYGVKD. With V trimmed by 4 bases and J by 5 bases, 6 bases remained unmatched. CDR3 sequence: CAISGGGPRDTQYF. In DNA, the CDR3 is TGTGCCATCAGTGGAGGGGGCCCTCGAGATACGCAGTATTTT.

The gene calls are TRBV10-1 and TRBJ2-5; 13 bases line up with TRBD2. The CDR3 spans 16 residues. In germline, CDR1 is WNHNN, CDR2 SYGVQD (reference sequence). The junction had 8 bases not matched to a gene; V was cut back by 6 bases and J by 4 bases. In DNA, the CDR3 is TGCGCCAGCAGCCCCGGACTAGCGGGAGAAGGAGAGACCCAGTACTTC. This translates into CASSPGLAGEGETQYF.

The chain recombines TRBV25-1 with TRBJ1-1, with D hard to call. This CDR3 comprises 18 residues. The V end was cut by 0 bases, the J end by 4 bases, with 21 bases between. CDR1 is MGHDK, CDR2 SYGVNS, per germline. The CDR3 DNA follows: TGTGCCAGCAGTGAATATCGACTGTTTTACGGCTTGGGCACTGAAGCTTTCTTT. Protein product: CASSEYRLFYGLGTEAFF. Using reference TRBV25-1 and TRBJ1-1 for the parts outside the CDR3, the full variable domain is EADIYQTPRYLVIGTGKKITLECSQTMGHDKMYWYQQDPGMELHLIHYSYGVNSTEKGDLSSESTVSRIRTEHFPLTLESARPSHTSQYLCASSEYRLFYGLGTEAFFGQGTRLTVV.

This chain uses TRBV28 with TRBJ2-7; 8 positions agree with TRBD2. Germline-derived CDR1 and CDR2 are MDHEN and SYDVKM. Trimming cost V 2 bases and J 3 bases; bases outside gene matches: 9. CDR3 length: 16 residues. The CDR3 DNA follows: TGTGCCAGCAGTTTAGCTAGGCTAGCGGGTAACTACGAGCAGTACTTC. Residues: CASSLARLAGNYEQYF. The variable domain in full, completed from reference TRBV28 and TRBJ2-7, reads DVKVTQSSRYLVKRTGEKVFLECVQDMDHENMFWYRQDPGLGLRLIYFSYDVKMKEKGDIPEGYSVSREKKERFSLILESASTNQTSMYLCASSLARLAGNYEQYFGPGTRLTVT.

The chain employs TRBV7-9 and TRBJ2-1; 8 bases match TRBD2. V lost 7 bases, J lost 6 bases, and 14 bases stayed unmatched. Germline-derived CDR1 and CDR2 are SEHNR and FQNEAQ (reference sequence). The CDR3 runs 16 residues. CDR3 sequence: CASTPWGLAGANEQFF. The DNA of the CDR3 is TGTGCCAGCACCCCCTGGGGGCTAGCGGGTGCCAATGAGCAGTTCTTC.

The chain combines TRBV28 with TRBJ1-5; 7 bases are shared with TRBD1. V lost 7 bases, J lost 0 bases, and 6 bases stayed unmatched. The CDR3 totals 15 residues. CDR1 is MDHEN and CDR2 is SYDVKM in the germline V gene. This CDR3 reads CASTPQGVSNQPQHF. The CDR3 DNA sequence: TGTGCCAGCACCCCTCAGGGGGTTAGCAATCAGCCCCAGCATTTT.

This sequence joins TRBV7-9 and TRBJ1-2, with TRBD1 as a possible D gene (5 bases). The V gene's germline CDR1 is SEHNR and CDR2 FQNEAQ (reference sequence). V was trimmed by 1 base and J by 6 bases, leaving 18 bases between them. The CDR3 has 16 residues. The CDR3 DNA is TGTGCCAGCAGCTTAGACCGTGCCCGTAGGGGTAATGGCTACACCTTC. Protein product: CASSLDRARRGNGYTF.

The chain combines TRBV10-1 with TRBJ1-2; 7 nucleotides line up with TRBD1. The CDR3 is made up of 14 amino acids. Germline V lookup: CDR1 WNHNN, CDR2 SYGVQD (reference sequence). J lost 7 bases, V lost 0 bases, and 5 bases had no gene match. The DNA for the CDR3 is TGCGCCAGCAGTGAGTCGGGGACAGAGGCTGGCTACACCTTC. It translates to CASSESGTEAGYTF.

CDR3 nucleotides: TGTGCCAGCAGCCGTTACAGGAGATACACTGAAGCTTTCTTT. It translates to CASSRYRRYTEAFF. V usage is TRBV5-6 and J usage is TRBJ1-1; weak D call: TRBD1 (5 bases). Trimming shortened V by 4 bases and J by 3 bases, and 13 bases separated the two germline ends. From germline, CDR1 is SGHDT and CDR2 YYEEEE. This CDR3 is built from 14 residues.

The V call is TRBV5-4, the J call TRBJ2-3, with 9 nucleotides matching TRBD2. Germline CDR1 reads SGHNT; CDR2 reads YYREEE (reference sequence). The V segment lost 4 bases and the J segment 3 bases; nucleotides outside the gene matches: 6. The CDR3 spans 15 residues. CDR3 DNA sequence: TGTGCCAGCAGCCGTAGCGGGAGAGGGACAGATACGCAGTATTTT. Its translation: CASSRSGRGTDTQYF.

This chain links TRBV23-1 with TRBJ1-6, with D unresolved. TRBV23-1 is an ORF; its function is uncertain. The CDR3 totals 16 residues. V dropped 4 bases and J dropped 0 bases, with 10 bases sitting between them. Here the CDR3 reads CASSPRESSYNSPLHF. For the CDR3, the DNA is TGCGCCAGCAGTCCTCGGGAGAGCTCCTATAATTCACCCCTCCACTTT.

The table lists this clone with a few counts. In DNA, the CDR3 is TGTGCCAGCAAGATACTAGCGGGAGGGCCCGAGCAGTACTTC. Residues: CASKILAGGPEQYF. V is TRBV27 and J is TRBJ2-7; 13 bases are a match to TRBD2. J lost 6 bases, V lost 7 bases, and 6 bases had no gene match. The CDR3 contains 14 residues. In germline, CDR1 is MNHEY, CDR2 SMNVEV (reference sequence).

The chain recombines TRBV18 with TRBJ2-2; a possible D gene is TRBD1 (5 bases). CDR1 and CDR2 from the germline V gene are KGHSH and LQKENI. Between the trimmed V and J ends, which lost 3 bases and 5 bases, there was a span of 19 bases. This CDR3 is built from 17 residues. This chain's CDR3 is CASSPSRLGSGTGELFF. Written as DNA, the CDR3 is TGTGCCAGCTCACCTTCCCGTCTAGGTTCAGGGACCGGGGAGCTGTTTTTT.

This clone was counted between two and nine times. V usage is TRBV18 and J usage is TRBJ1-3; the D is unclear. This CDR3 is 15 amino acids long. With 3 bases removed from V and 4 bases from J, the gap between germline ends came to 13 bases. CDR1 is KGHSH, CDR2 LQKENI, per germline. The DNA for the CDR3 is TGTGCCAGCTCACCGTCCCCGGGAGGCGGAAACACCATATATTTT. It translates to CASSPSPGGGNTIYF.

The CDR3 DNA sequence: TGTGCCAGTAGTATAGTCCAGGGGGCTAACACCGGGGAGCTGTTTTTT. It encodes CASSIVQGANTGELFF. The genes are TRBV19 and TRBJ2-2, with 8 bases that match TRBD1. The length of the CDR3 is 16 residues. Looked up from germline, CDR1 is LNHDA and CDR2 is SQIVND (reference sequence). Unmatched junction bases numbered 3, after V lost 1 base and J lost 2 bases. The full variable domain, rest sourced from reference TRBV19 and TRBJ2-2, is DGGITQSPKYLFRKEGQNVTLSCEQNLNHDAMYWYRQDPGQGLRLIYYSQIVNDFQKGDIAEGYSVSREKKESFPLTVTSAQKNPTAFYLCASSIVQGANTGELFFGEGSRLTVL.

The genes are TRBV25-1 and TRBJ2-1; D remains unclear. Trimming stripped 7 bases from V and 0 bases from J, with 13 bases between. Germline-derived CDR1 and CDR2 are MGHDK and SYGVNS. This CDR3 spans 15 amino acids. Written as DNA, the CDR3 is TGTGCCAGCATCTCAGATGCTAGCTCCTACAATGAGCAGTTCTTC. Encoded protein: CASISDASSYNEQFF.

V and J are TRBV2 and TRBJ2-7; 8 bases align to TRBD2. Germline loops: CDR1 SNHLY, CDR2 FYNNEI. With 4 bases clipped from V and 6 bases from J, the junction kept 8 bases outside the gene matches. This CDR3 spans 14 amino acids. The CDR3 sequence is CASSGTSPLAEQYF. Here the CDR3 DNA reads TGTGCCAGCAGTGGGACTAGCCCGTTGGCCGAGCAGTACTTC.

The rearrangement uses TRBV19 and TRBJ2-7; 9 positions agree with TRBD1. This CDR3 region has 13 residues. Germline V CDR1 and CDR2: LNHDA, SQIVND (reference sequence). The V and J ends lost 6 bases and 6 bases, in that order; junction bases with no gene match: 6. The CDR3 sequence is CASRGTGRSEQYF. CDR3 bases: TGTGCCAGTAGAGGGACAGGGAGGTCCGAGCAGTACTTC.

J is TRBJ1-2 and V is TRBV11-2; 8 nucleotides line up with TRBD1. The CDR3 runs to 15 residues. V trimming: 5 bases; J trimming: 6 bases; junction bases outside the gene matches: 11. Germline CDR1 is SGHAT and CDR2 is FQNNGV. CDR3 amino acids: CASSQLRGRGHGYTF. CDR3 nucleotides: TGTGCCAGCAGCCAGTTGAGGGGCAGGGGGCATGGCTACACCTTC.

This chain joins TRBV5-4 and TRBJ1-6; TRBD1 is a possible D gene (6 bases). Trimming left V 3 bases short and J 7 bases short, with 14 bases between. Germline CDR1 is SGHNT and CDR2 is YYREEE (reference sequence). The CDR3 consists of 15 residues. CDR3 bases: TGTGCCAGCAGCTCGTTACAGGGTGGCAATTCACCCCTCCACTTT. Translated: CASSSLQGGNSPLHF.

In its sample, this clone was seen a few times. The chain couples TRBV19 to TRBJ1-2, with 8 bases matching TRBD1. Germline V gene lookup returns CDR1 LNHDA and CDR2 SQIVND (reference sequence). Unmatched junction bases numbered 3, after V lost 1 base and J lost 8 bases. The CDR3 loop spans 13 amino acids. CDR3 sequence: CASSIGDRPGYTF. CDR3 bases: TGTGCCAGTAGTATAGGGGACAGGCCGGGCTACACCTTC.

The chain has TRBV5-1 and TRBJ1-6, with D maybe TRBD1 (6 bases). The CDR3 has 18 residues. V lost 0 bases to trimming and J lost 0 bases, with 13 bases between them. CDR1 is SGHRS and CDR2 is YFSETQ in the germline V gene. The CDR3 sequence: CASSLVFQDSSYNSPLHF. The CDR3 nucleotides read TGCGCCAGCAGCTTGGTATTTCAGGACAGCTCCTATAATTCACCCCTCCACTTT.

The chain employs TRBV4-3 and TRBJ2-5, with TRBD2 matching 9 bases. CDR3 length: 16 residues. After removal of 0 bases from V and 4 bases from J, the junction contained 6 bases not matched to a gene. Germline CDR1 is LGHNA and CDR2 is YSLEER. CDR3 in DNA: TGCGCCAGCAGCCAAGAGGCGGGAGGGGGGGGAGAGACCCAGTACTTC. Its protein is CASSQEAGGGGETQYF.

The J gene is TRBJ2-7, the V gene TRBV4-3; D perhaps matches TRBD1 (6 bases). This CDR3 comprises 16 residues. Germline V lookup: CDR1 LGHNA, CDR2 YSLEER. With 1 base removed from V and 0 bases from J, the gap between germline ends came to 13 bases. The CDR3 DNA follows: TGCGCCAGCAGCCAAGGCAGGGGCTTTAGCTCCTACGAGCAGTACTTC. This translates into CASSQGRGFSSYEQYF.

The rearrangement links TRBV5-6 to TRBJ2-1, with D tentatively TRBD2 (7 bases). Germline V gives CDR1 SGHDT, CDR2 YYEEEE. V was pared by 7 bases and J by 7 bases, with 24 bases between. The CDR3 has 16 amino acids. The DNA for the CDR3 is TGTGCCAGCGGGCGAGGGAGGGAGGGGGTCTCGAATGAGCAGTTCTTC. This gives the protein CASGRGREGVSNEQFF.

In DNA, the CDR3 is TGTGCCAGCAGTGAATACAATCGCCGGGGCAATCAGCCCCAGCATTTT. Translating it yields CASSEYNRRGNQPQHF. This sequence joins TRBV6-1 and TRBJ1-5; D uncertain. The CDR3 totals 16 residues. CDR1 and CDR2 from the germline V gene are MNHNS and SASEGT. V lost 2 bases, J lost 2 bases, and 13 bases lay in between.

This chain joins TRBV4-2 and TRBJ2-2; TRBD2 matches 8 bases. Trimming removed 4 bases from V and 4 bases from J; junction bases left unmatched: 8. The CDR3 runs 16 residues. Germline assignment: CDR1 LGHNA and CDR2 YNFKEQ. CDR3 coding DNA: TGTGCCAGCAGCCCTTCAGCGGGAGTGGGCACCGGGGAGCTGTTTTTT. Protein product: CASSPSAGVGTGELFF.

The chain joins TRBV2 to TRBJ2-2, with TRBD2 identical over 10 bases. The CDR3 is 15 residues long. Trimming at V came to 8 bases and at J to 5 bases, leaving 8 bases not matched to a gene. Germline V gene data show CDR1 as SNHLY and CDR2 as FYNNEI. This CDR3 reads CASARLAGDTGELFF. The DNA for the CDR3 is TGTGCCAGCGCGCGGCTAGCGGGAGATACCGGGGAGCTGTTTTTT.

V is TRBV28 and J is TRBJ2-5; D uncertain. The CDR3 length is 15 residues. Germline V gene sequence: CDR1 MDHEN, CDR2 SYDVKM. V lost 5 bases and J lost 4, with 17 bases in between. The CDR3 region is CASSPAAASAETQYF. CDR3 sequence (DNA): TGTGCCAGCAGTCCGGCGGCCGCTTCGGCAGAGACCCAGTACTTC.